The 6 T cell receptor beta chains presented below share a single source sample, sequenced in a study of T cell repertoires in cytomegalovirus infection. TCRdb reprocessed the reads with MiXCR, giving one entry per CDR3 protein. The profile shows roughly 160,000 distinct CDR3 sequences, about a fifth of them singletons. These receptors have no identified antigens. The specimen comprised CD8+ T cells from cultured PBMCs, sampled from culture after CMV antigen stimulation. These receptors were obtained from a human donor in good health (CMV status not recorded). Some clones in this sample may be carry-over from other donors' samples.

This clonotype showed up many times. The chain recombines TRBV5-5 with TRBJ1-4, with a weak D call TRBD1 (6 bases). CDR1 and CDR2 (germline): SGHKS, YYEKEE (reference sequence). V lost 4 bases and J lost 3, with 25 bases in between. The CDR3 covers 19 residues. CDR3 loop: CASSPWAGYDRPANEKLFF. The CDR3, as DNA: TGTGCCAGCAGCCCCTGGGCGGGGTATGACAGGCCGGCTAATGAAAAACTGTTTTTT. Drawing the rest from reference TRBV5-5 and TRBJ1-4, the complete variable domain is DAGVTQSPTHLIKTRGQQVTLRCSPISGHKSVSWYQQVLGQGPQFIFQYYEKEERGRGNFPDRFSARQFPNYSSELNVNALLLGDSALYLCASSPWAGYDRPANEKLFFGSGTQLSVL.

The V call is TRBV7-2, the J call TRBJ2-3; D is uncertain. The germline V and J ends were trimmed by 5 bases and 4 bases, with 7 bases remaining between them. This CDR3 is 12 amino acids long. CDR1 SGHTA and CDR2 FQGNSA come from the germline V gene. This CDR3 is CASSARADTQYF. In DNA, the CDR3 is TGTGCCAGCAGCGCTAGGGCAGATACGCAGTATTTT.

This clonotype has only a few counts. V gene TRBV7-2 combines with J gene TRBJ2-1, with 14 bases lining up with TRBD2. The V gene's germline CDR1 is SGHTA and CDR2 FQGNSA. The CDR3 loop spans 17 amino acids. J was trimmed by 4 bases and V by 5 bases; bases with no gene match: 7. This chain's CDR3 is CASSHWTSGGIYNEQFF. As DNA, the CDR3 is TGTGCCAGCAGCCATTGGACTAGCGGGGGGATATACAATGAGCAGTTCTTC. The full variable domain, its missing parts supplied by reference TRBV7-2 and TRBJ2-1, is GAGVSQSPSNKVTEKGKDVELRCDPISGHTALYWYRQSLGQGLEFLIYFQGNSAPDKSGLPSDRFSAERTGGSVSTLTIQRTQQEDSAVYLCASSHWTSGGIYNEQFFGPGTRLTVL.

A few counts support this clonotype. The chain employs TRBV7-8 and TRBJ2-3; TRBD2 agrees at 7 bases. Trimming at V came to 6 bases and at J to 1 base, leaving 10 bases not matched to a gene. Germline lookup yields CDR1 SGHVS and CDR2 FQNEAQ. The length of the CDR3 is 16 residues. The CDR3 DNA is TGTGCCAGCAGTCTTCCGGGGGGATTAGGCACAGATACGCAGTATTTT. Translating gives CASSLPGGLGTDTQYF.

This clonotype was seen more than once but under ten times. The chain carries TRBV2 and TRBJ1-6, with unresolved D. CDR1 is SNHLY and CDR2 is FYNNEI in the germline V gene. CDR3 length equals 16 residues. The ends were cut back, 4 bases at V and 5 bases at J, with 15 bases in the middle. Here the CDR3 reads CASSGRRAGDNSPLHF. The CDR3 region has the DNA TGTGCCAGCAGTGGGAGGCGGGCAGGAGATAATTCACCCCTCCACTTT.

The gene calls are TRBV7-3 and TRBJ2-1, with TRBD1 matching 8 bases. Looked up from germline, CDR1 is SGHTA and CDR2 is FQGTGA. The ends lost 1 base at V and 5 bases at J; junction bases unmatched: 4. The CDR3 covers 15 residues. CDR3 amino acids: CASSLRDRLNNEQFF. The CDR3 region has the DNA TGTGCCAGCAGCTTAAGGGACAGGTTGAACAATGAGCAGTTCTTC.